Listed here are 16 T cell receptor beta chains from one sample, sequenced in a study of blood T cell repertoires in COVID-19. The method was immunoSEQ multiplex PCR; TCRdb's version includes in-frame clones alone and lacks a portion of them. The data show some 180,000 clones, around 80% seen once. The sample taken for sequencing was peripheral blood. The origin of the receptors is a woman of 80 years or more with active or convalescent COVID-19.

The rearrangement joins TRBV4-2 to TRBJ2-7, with TRBD2 identical over 13 bases. The germline V gene has CDR1 LGHNA and CDR2 YNFKEQ. This CDR3 spans 19 amino acids. V dropped 8 bases and J dropped 0; count of bases not matched to a gene: 16. CDR3 loop: CASRRSGTSGEGGSYEQYF. Here the CDR3 DNA reads TGTGCCAGCCGAAGATCCGGGACTAGCGGGGAGGGAGGCTCCTACGAGCAGTACTTC.

This clone appeared a few times. V and J are TRBV29-1 and TRBJ1-2; 9 nucleotides match TRBD1. This CDR3 has 15 residues. J gave up 4 bases and V 4 bases, and 10 bases lay outside the gene matches. Germline V gene data show CDR1 as SQVTM and CDR2 as ANQGSEA. CDR3 DNA sequence: TGCAGCGTTGGTTTGACAGGGGGATTTGGCTATGGCTACACCTTC. This codes for CSVGLTGGFGYGYTF.

This rearrangement joins TRBV4-1 to TRBJ1-2; the match to TRBD1 covers 7 bases. After removal of 3 bases from V and 1 base from J, the junction contained 5 bases not matched to a gene. The CDR3 is 15 residues long. Germline loops: CDR1 MGHRA, CDR2 YSYEKL. CDR3 residues: CASSQRDSNNYGYTF. The CDR3 nucleotides are TGCGCCAGCAGCCAGAGGGACAGCAATAACTATGGCTACACCTTC.

The chain joins TRBV28 to TRBJ1-1; 9 bases agree with TRBD1. CDR3 length: 13 amino acids. Trimming removed 6 bases from V and 2 bases from J; junction bases left unmatched: 1. Germline V gene data show CDR1 as MDHEN and CDR2 as SYDVKM. This CDR3 is CASRGQGNTEAFF. The CDR3 nucleotides read TGTGCCAGCAGGGGACAGGGTAACACTGAAGCTTTCTTT.

The table lists this clone with a few counts. The rearrangement links TRBV7-8 to TRBJ2-3; D unresolved. Trimming removed 4 bases at V and 6 bases at J, with 11 bases between. This CDR3 contains 13 residues. Germline V gene data show CDR1 as SGHVS and CDR2 as FQNEAQ. The CDR3 sequence is CASSSRPSDTQYF. Written as DNA, the CDR3 is TGTGCCAGCAGCTCGCGGCCCTCGGATACGCAGTATTTT. The full variable domain, completed using reference TRBV7-8 and TRBJ2-3, is GAGVSQSPRYKVAKRGQDVALRCDPISGHVSLFWYQQALGQGPEFLTYFQNEAQLDKSGLPSDRFFAERPEGSVSTLKIQRTQQEDSAVYLCASSSRPSDTQYFGPGTRLTVL.

The genes are TRBV15 and TRBJ2-4; TRBD1 might be the D (6 bases). CDR3 length: 15 amino acids. Germline V gene data show CDR1 as LNHNV and CDR2 as YYDKDF (reference sequence). V was clipped by 0 bases and J by 5 bases, with 11 bases between them. The CDR3 protein is CATSRDPGAQNIQYF. CDR3 sequence (DNA): TGTGCCACCAGCAGAGATCCAGGGGCTCAAAACATTCAGTACTTC.

The chain links TRBV25-1 to TRBJ1-4; D remains unclear. Germline-derived CDR1 and CDR2 are MGHDK and SYGVNS. This CDR3 spans 15 amino acids. V dropped 4 bases and J dropped 0 bases, with 9 bases sitting between them. The CDR3 sequence: CASSGVATTNEKLFF. CDR3 in DNA: TGTGCCAGCAGTGGAGTCGCCACAACTAATGAAAAACTGTTTTTT.

The chain couples TRBV20-1 to TRBJ2-7; D unclear. The CDR3 runs to 10 residues. V lost 2 bases and J 3 bases, leaving 2 bases between the germline ends. Germline loops: CDR1 DFQATT, CDR2 SNEGSKA (reference sequence). CDR3 sequence (DNA): TGCAGTGCTAGACACTACGAGCAGTACTTC. Translated: CSARHYEQYF.

The V call is TRBV2, the J call TRBJ1-5; TRBD1 matches 8 bases. Germline trimming cut 7 bases from V and 2 bases from J; bases unmatched to any gene: 7. Germline loops: CDR1 SNHLY, CDR2 FYNNEI. CDR3 length equals 15 residues. For the CDR3, the DNA is TGTGCCAGCATGGGCGACAGGGGAGGCAATCAGCCCCAGCATTTT. This translates into CASMGDRGGNQPQHF.

J is TRBJ2-1 and V is TRBV27, with 9 bases aligning to TRBD1. This CDR3 contains 14 residues. Germline V gene sequence: CDR1 MNHEY, CDR2 SMNVEV (reference sequence). V gave up 6 bases and J gave up 4 bases; unmatched junction bases: 4. The CDR3 spells CASRSGTGYNEQFF. The CDR3 bases are TGTGCCAGCAGGTCGGGGACAGGGTACAATGAGCAGTTCTTC.

This clone showed up just a few times. This chain uses TRBV4-3 with TRBJ2-7, with D hard to call. Trimming stripped 0 bases from V and 0 bases from J, with 9 bases between. This CDR3 spans 15 amino acids. Germline V lookup: CDR1 LGHNA, CDR2 YSLEER. CDR3 nucleotide sequence: TGCGCCAGCAGCCAAGACTGGGCGAGCTCCTACGAGCAGTACTTC. Its translation is CASSQDWASSYEQYF.

The V call is TRBV18, the J call TRBJ2-7, with D perhaps matching TRBD2 (6 bases). CDR1 is KGHSH, CDR2 LQKENI, per germline. The CDR3 loop spans 13 amino acids. Deletions cut 3 bases from V and 4 bases from J, with 10 bases between. The CDR3 DNA reads as TGTGCCAGCTCACCCGTACGGGGGTACGAGCAGTACTTC. Translation gives CASSPVRGYEQYF.

The chain employs TRBV4-3 and TRBJ2-6; tentative D call: TRBD2 (6 bases). From germline, CDR1 is LGHNA and CDR2 YSLEER. The CDR3 runs 16 residues. V was cut by 0 bases and J by 3 bases, with 9 bases left in between. CDR3 bases: TGCGCCAGCAGCCAAGATGGACTATATGGGGCCAACGTCCTGACTTTC. Amino acids: CASSQDGLYGANVLTF.

V usage is TRBV9 and J usage is TRBJ2-1; 10 bases fit TRBD2. Germline V gives CDR1 SGDLS, CDR2 YYNGEE. The CDR3 sequence is 17 residues long. With V trimmed by 3 bases and J by 0 bases, 6 bases remained unmatched. The CDR3 DNA is TGTGCCAGCAGCGACCGACTAGCGGGTAGCTCCTACAATGAGCAGTTCTTC. This sequence encodes CASSDRLAGSSYNEQFF.

This clone was seen only a few times. This chain connects TRBV19 to TRBJ1-5; perhaps TRBD1 as D (5 bases). V lost 3 bases, J lost 2 bases, and 11 bases lay in between. There are 15 residues in the CDR3. CDR1 is LNHDA and CDR2 is SQIVND in the germline V gene (reference sequence). CDR3 loop: CASSIPQGGNQPQHF. The DNA for the CDR3 is TGTGCCAGTAGTATTCCCCAGGGCGGCAATCAGCCCCAGCATTTT.

CDR3 loop: CASSQGPTSGGSGETQYF. CDR3 in DNA: TGCGCCAGCAGCCAGGGGCCGACTAGCGGGGGGAGCGGAGAGACCCAGTACTTC. The chain employs TRBV4-3 and TRBJ2-5; 13 nucleotides agree with TRBD2. This CDR3 has 18 residues. V lost 3 bases to trimming and J lost 4 bases; unmatched junction nucleotides: 11. The germline V gene encodes CDR1 LGHNA and CDR2 YSLEER.